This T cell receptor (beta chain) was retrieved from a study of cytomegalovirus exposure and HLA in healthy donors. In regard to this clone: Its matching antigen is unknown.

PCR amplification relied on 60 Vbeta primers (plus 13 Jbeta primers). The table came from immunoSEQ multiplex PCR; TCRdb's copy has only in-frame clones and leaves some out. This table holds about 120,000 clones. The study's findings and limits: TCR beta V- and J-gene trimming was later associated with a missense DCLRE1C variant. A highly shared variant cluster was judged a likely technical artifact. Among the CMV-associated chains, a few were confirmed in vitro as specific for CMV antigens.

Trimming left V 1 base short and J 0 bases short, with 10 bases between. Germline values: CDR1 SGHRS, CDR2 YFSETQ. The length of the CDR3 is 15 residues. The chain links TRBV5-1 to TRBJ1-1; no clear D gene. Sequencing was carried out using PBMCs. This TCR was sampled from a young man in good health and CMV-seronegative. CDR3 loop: CASSLFGQVNTEAFF. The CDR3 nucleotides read TGCGCCAGCAGCTTGTTCGGCCAGGTGAACACTGAAGCTTTCTTT.